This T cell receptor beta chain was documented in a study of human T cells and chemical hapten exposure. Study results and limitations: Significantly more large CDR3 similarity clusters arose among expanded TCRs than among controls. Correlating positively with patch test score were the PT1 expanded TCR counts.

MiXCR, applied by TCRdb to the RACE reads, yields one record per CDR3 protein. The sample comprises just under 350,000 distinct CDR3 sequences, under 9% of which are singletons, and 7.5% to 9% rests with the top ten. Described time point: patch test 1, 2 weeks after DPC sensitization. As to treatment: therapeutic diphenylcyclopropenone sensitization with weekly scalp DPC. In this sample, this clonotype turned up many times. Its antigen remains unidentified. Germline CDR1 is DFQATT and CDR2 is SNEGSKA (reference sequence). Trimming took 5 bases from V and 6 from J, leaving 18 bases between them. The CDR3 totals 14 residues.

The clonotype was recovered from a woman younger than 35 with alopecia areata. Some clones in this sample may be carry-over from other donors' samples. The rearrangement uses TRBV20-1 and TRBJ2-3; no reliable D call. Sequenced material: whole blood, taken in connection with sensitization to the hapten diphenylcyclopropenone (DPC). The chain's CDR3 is CSALPPWVSDTQYF. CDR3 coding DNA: TGCAGTGCTCTCCCCCCCTGGGTGTCTGATACGCAGTATTTT.